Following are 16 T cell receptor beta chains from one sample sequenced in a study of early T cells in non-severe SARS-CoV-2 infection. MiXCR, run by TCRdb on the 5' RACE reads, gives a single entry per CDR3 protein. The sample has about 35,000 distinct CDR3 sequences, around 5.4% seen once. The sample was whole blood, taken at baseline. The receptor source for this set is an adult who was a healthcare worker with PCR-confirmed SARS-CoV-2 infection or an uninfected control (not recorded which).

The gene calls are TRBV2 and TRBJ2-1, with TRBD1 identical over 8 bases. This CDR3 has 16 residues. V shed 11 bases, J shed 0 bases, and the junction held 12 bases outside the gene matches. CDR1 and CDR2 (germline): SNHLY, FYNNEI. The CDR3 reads CAVIRQGTSSYNEQFF. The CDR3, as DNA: TGTGCCGTTATACGACAGGGGACGAGCTCCTACAATGAGCAGTTCTTC.

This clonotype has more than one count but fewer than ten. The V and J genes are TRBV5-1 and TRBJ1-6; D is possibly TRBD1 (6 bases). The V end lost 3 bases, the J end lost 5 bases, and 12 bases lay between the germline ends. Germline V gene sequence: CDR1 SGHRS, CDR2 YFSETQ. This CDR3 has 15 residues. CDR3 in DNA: TGCGCCAGCAGCTCGGGGGCGTGGGATAATTCACCCCTCCACTTT. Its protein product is CASSSGAWDNSPLHF.

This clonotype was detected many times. CDR3 sequence reads: CSARWGAGVEEQFF. CDR3 DNA sequence: TGCAGTGCTAGATGGGGTGCGGGGGTTGAGGAGCAGTTCTTC. This sequence joins TRBV20-1 and TRBJ2-1; TRBD2 matches 7 bases. CDR1 and CDR2 (germline): DFQATT, SNEGSKA (reference sequence). The CDR3 has 14 amino acids. Trimming removed 2 bases from V and 10 bases from J; junction bases left unmatched: 11.

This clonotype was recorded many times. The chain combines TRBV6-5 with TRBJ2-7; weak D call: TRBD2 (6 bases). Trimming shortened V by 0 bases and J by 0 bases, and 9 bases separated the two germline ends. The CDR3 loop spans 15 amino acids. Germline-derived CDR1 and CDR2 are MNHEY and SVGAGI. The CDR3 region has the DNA TGTGCCAGCAGTTACTCACAGCGGGCCTCCTACGAGCAGTACTTC. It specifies CASSYSQRASYEQYF.

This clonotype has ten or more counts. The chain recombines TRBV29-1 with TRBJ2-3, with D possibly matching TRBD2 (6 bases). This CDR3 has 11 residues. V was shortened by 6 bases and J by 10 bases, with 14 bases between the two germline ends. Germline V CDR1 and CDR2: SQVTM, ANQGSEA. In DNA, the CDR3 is TGCAGCGTGGCGGACTATCTAGCGCAGTATTTT. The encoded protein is CSVADYLAQYF.

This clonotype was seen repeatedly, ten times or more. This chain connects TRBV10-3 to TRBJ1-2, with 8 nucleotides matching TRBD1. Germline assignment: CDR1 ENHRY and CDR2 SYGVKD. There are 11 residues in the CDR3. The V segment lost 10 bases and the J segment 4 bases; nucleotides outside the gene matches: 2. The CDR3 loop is CATDRGYGYTF. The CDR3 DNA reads TGTGCCACCGACAGGGGCTATGGCTACACCTTC.

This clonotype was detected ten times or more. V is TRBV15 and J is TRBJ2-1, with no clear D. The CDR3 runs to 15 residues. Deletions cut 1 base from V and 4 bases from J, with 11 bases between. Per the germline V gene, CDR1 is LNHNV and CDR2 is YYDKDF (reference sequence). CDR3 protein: CATSRGVLSYNEQFF. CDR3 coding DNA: TGTGCCACCAGCAGAGGGGTGCTTTCGTACAATGAGCAGTTCTTC.

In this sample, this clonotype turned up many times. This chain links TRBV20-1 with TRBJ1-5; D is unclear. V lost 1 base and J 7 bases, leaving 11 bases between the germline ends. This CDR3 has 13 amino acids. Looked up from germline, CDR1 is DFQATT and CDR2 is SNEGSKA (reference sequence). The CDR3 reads CSARVTKDQPQHF. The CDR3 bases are TGCAGTGCTAGAGTGACGAAGGACCAGCCCCAGCATTTT.

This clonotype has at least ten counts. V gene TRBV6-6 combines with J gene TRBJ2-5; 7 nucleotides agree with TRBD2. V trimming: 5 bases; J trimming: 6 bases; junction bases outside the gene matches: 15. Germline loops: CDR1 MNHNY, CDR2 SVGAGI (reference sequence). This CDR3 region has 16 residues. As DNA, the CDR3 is TGTGCCAGCAGTCAACCCCGGGACTACCCTCGGCAGACCCAGTACTTC. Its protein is CASSQPRDYPRQTQYF.

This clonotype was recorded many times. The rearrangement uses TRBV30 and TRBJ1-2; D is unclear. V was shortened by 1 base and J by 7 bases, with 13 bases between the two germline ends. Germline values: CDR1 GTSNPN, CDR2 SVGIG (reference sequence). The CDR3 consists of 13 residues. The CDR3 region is CAWSEDPWGGYTF. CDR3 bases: TGTGCCTGGAGTGAAGATCCATGGGGTGGCTACACCTTC.

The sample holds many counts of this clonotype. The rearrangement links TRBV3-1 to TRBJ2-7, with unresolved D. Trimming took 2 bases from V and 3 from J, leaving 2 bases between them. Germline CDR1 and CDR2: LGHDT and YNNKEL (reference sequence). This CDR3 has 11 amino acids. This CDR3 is CASSQSYEQYF. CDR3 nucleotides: TGTGCCAGCAGCCAAAGCTACGAGCAGTACTTC.

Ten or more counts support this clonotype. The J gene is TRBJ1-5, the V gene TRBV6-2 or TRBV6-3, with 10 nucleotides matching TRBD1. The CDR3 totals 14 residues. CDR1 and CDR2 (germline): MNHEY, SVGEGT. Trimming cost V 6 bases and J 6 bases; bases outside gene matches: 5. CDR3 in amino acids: CASRWTGGSQPQHF. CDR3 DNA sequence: TGTGCCAGCAGGTGGACAGGGGGTTCTCAGCCCCAGCATTTT.

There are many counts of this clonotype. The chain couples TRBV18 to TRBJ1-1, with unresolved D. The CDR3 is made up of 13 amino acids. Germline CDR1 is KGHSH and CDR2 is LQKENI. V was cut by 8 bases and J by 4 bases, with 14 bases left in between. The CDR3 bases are TGTGCCAGCGCGCCGCAAGGGCCCACTGAAGCTTTCTTT. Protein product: CASAPQGPTEAFF.

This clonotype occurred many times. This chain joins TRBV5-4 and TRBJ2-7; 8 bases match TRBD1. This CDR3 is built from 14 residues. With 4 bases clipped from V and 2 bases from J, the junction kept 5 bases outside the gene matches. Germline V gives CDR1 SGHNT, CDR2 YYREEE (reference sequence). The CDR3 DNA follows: TGTGCCAGCAGCAGGGACAGGCCGACCTACGAGCAGTACTTC. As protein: CASSRDRPTYEQYF.

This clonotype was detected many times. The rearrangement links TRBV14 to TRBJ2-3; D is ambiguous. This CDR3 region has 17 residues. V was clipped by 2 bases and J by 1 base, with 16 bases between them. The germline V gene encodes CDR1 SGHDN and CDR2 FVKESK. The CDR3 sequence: CASSQSEYRRRTDTQYF. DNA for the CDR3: TGTGCCAGCAGCCAATCTGAGTATCGAAGACGCACAGATACGCAGTATTTT.

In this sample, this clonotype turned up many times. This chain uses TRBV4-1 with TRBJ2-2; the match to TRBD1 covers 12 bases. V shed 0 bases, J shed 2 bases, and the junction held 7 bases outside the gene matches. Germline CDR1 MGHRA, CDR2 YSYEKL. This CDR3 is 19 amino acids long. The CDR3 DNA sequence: TGCGCCAGCAGCCAAGATCCGGCGGGGACAGGGGGCAACACCGGGGAGCTGTTTTTT. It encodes CASSQDPAGTGGNTGELFF.